This T cell receptor (beta chain) was found in a study of cytomegalovirus exposure and HLA in healthy donors. The study, taken as a whole, reports: What a later analysis reportedly showed was that an Asian-associated ancestry cluster had fewer N-insertions than the roughly 720-donor mean. After further analysis at a later stage, around 17,000 TCR beta sequences were associated with HLA alleles at 0.05 false discovery rate.

The CDR3 loop spans 14 amino acids. V was cut by 5 bases and J by 6 bases, with 13 bases left in between. Per the germline V gene, CDR1 is SGHNT and CDR2 is YENEEA. The study ran its PCR with 60 Vbeta and 13 Jbeta primers. Method: immunoSEQ multiplex PCR; TCRdb's copy keeps in-frame clones and lacks some. The data contain more than 150,000 clones, roughly 77% of them singletons. Worth noting for this clone: Its antigen is undetermined.

The receptor's source is a woman between 25 and 40 years old in good health and CMV-seropositive. The chain couples TRBV11-3 to TRBJ2-2; D possibly corresponds to TRBD1 (6 bases). The sequenced sample consisted of PBMCs. In DNA, the CDR3 is TGTGCCAGCAGCGAAGTCAGGGGATCCGGGGAGCTGTTTTTT. It codes for CASSEVRGSGELFF.